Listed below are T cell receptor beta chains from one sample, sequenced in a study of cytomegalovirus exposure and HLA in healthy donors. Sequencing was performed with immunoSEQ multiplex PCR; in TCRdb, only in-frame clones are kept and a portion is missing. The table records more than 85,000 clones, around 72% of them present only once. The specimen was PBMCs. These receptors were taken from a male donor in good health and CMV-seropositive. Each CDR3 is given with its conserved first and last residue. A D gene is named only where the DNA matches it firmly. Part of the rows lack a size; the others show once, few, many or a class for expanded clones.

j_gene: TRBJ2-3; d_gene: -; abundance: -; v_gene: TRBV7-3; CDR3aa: CASSLYESTDTQYF; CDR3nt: TGTGCCAGCAGCTTATACGAGAGCACAGATACGCAGTATTTT
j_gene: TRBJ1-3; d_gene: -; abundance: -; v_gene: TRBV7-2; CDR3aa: CASSTVQGSGNTIYF; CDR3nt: TGTGCCAGCAGCACCGTTCAGGGCTCTGGAAACACCATATATTTT
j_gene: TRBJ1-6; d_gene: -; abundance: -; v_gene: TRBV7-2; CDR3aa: CASSSPLQGSHSPLHF; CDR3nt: TGTGCCAGCAGCTCCCCCCTACAGGGTAGTCATTCACCCCTCCACTTT
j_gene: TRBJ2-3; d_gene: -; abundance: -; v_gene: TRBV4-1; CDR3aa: CASSQQRLDPYTDTQYF; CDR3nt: TGCGCCAGCAGCCAACAAAGACTAGACCCTTACACAGATACGCAGTATTTT
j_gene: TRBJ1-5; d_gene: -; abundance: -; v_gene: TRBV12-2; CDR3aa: CASRLGRGPDQPQHF; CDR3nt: TGTGCAAGTCGCTTAGGTAGGGGGCCCGATCAGCCCCAGCATTTT
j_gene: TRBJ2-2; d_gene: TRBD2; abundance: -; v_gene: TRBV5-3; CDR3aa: CARSFWRGGRGGELFF; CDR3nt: TGTGCCAGAAGCTTTTGGCGGGGGGGCCGAGGCGGGGAGCTGTTTTTT
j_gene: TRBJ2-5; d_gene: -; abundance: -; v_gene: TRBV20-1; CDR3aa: CSPREQETQYF; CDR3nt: TGCAGTCCCCGGGAGCAAGAGACCCAGTACTTC
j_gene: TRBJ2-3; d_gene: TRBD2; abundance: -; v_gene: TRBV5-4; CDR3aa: CASSGASGMYTDTQYF; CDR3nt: TGTGCCAGCAGCGGGGCTAGCGGGATGTACACAGATACGCAGTATTTT
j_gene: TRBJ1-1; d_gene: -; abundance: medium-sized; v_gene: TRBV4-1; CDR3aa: CASSPRDAPGVDTEAFF; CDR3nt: TGCGCCAGCAGCCCCCGCGACGCGCCGGGGGTCGACACTGAAGCTTTCTTT
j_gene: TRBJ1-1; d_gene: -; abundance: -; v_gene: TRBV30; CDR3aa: CAWSNGGGNTEAFF; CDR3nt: TGTGCCTGGAGTAACGGCGGTGGGAACACTGAAGCTTTCTTT
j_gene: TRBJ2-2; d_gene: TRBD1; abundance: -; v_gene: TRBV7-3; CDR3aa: CASSRWTGRSTGELFF; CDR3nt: TGTGCCAGCAGCCGGTGGACAGGGCGGTCAACCGGGGAGCTGTTTTTT
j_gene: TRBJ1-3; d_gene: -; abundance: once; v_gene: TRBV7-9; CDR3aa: CASSPSSLGNTIYF; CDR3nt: TGTGCCAGCAGCCCTTCTAGCCTGGGAAACACCATATATTTT
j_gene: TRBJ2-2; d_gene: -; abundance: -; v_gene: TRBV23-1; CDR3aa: CASSQSNRPSDSYTGELFF; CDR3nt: TGCGCCAGCAGTCAATCTAACCGCCCTAGCGATTCTTACACCGGGGAGCTGTTTTTT
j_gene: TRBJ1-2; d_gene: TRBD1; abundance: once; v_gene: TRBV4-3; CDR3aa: CASSHTDRGRGYTF; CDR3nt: TGCGCCAGCAGCCATACCGACAGGGGGCGAGGCTACACCTTC
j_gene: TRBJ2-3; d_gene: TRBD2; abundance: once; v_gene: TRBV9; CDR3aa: CASSVSGGGLLSTDTQYF; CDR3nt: TGTGCCAGCAGCGTATCTGGCGGGGGTCTCCTTAGCACAGATACGCAGTATTTT
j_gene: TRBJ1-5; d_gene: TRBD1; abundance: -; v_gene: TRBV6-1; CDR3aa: CASSQGQGARQPQHF; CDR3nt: TGTGCCAGCAGCCAGGGACAGGGGGCTCGTCAGCCCCAGCATTTT
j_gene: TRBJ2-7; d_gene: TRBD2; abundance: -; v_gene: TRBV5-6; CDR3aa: CASSLGGGNYEQYF; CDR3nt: TGTGCCAGCAGCTTGGGGGGAGGGAACTACGAGCAGTACTTC
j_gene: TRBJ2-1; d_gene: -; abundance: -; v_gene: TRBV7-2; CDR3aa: CASSLAGARGEQFF; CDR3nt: TGTGCCAGCAGCTTAGCGGGGGCGCGAGGCGAGCAGTTCTTC
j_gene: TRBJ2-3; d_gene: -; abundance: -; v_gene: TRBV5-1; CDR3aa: CASSLGQAFTDTQYF; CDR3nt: TGCGCCAGCAGCTTGGGGCAGGCGTTCACAGATACGCAGTATTTT
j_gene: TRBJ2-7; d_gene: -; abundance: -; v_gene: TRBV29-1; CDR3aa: CSVAGDLSYEQYF; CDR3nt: TGCAGCGTTGCGGGGGACCTCTCCTACGAGCAGTACTTC
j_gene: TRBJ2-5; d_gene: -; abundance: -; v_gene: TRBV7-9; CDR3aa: CASSLRGIGQETQYF; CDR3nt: TGTGCCAGCAGCTTAAGGGGGATCGGGCAAGAGACCCAGTACTTC
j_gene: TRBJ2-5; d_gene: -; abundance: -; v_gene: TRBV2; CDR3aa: CASSVGLSVTTTKDKAQYF; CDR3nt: TGTGCCAGCAGTGTCGGTTTGAGCGTAACGACAACGAAGGACAAGGCCCAGTACTTC
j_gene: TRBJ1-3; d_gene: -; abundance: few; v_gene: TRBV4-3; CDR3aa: CASSQVYDHRVRNTIYF; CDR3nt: TGCGCCAGCAGCCAAGTCTACGACCACAGGGTACGAAACACCATATATTTT
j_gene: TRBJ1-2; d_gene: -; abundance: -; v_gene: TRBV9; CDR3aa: CASSVGAGESYGYTF; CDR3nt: TGTGCCAGCAGCGTAGGTGCAGGGGAGTCGTATGGCTACACCTTC
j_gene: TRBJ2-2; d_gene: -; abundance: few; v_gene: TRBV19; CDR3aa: CASSITRQGTGELFF; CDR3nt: TGTGCCAGTAGTATAACCAGGCAGGGCACCGGGGAGCTGTTTTTT
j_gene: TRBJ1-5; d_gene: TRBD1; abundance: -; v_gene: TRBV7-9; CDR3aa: CASSLQGARGNQPQHF; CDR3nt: TGTGCCAGCAGCCTACAGGGGGCGCGTGGCAATCAGCCCCAGCATTTT
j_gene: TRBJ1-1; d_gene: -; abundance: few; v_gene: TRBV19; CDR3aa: CASNLGPSTEAFF; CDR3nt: TGTGCCAGTAATCTGGGGCCCAGCACTGAAGCTTTCTTT
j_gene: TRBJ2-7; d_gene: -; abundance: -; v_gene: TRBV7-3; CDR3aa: CASKNRSCSHEQYF; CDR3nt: TGTGCCAGCAAGAACAGATCGTGCTCCCACGAGCAGTACTTC
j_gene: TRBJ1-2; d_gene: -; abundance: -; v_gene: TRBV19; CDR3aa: CASSTQQGSYGYTF; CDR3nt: TGTGCCAGTAGTACACAACAGGGTAGCTATGGCTACACCTTC
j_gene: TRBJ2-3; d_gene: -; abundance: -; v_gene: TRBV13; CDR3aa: CASSLTRRGTDTQYF; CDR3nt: TGTGCCAGCAGCTTAACCCGTAGGGGAACAGATACGCAGTATTTT
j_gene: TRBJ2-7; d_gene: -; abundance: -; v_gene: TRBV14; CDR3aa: CASSQLTAGGEQYF; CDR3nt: TGTGCCAGCAGCCAACTCACCGCTGGGGGGGAGCAGTACTTC
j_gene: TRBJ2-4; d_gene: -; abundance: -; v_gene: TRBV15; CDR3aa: CATSNREGGIQYF; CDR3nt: TGTGCCACCAGCAACAGGGAGGGAGGCATTCAGTACTTC
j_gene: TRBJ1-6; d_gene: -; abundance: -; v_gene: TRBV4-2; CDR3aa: CASSQGDITNSPLHF; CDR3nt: TGTGCCAGCAGCCAAGGGGACATTACTAATTCACCCCTCCACTTT
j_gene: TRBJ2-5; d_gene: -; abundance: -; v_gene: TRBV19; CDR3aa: CASSIALEETQYF; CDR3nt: TGTGCCAGTAGTATAGCCTTGGAGGAGACCCAGTACTTC
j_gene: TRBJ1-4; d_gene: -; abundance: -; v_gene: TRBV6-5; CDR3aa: CASREGATNEKLFF; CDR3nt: TGTGCCAGCAGAGAAGGAGCAACTAATGAAAAACTGTTTTTT
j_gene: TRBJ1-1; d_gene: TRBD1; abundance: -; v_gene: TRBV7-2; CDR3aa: CASSLKIQGHTEAFF; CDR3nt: TGTGCCAGCAGCTTAAAAATACAGGGGCACACTGAAGCTTTCTTT
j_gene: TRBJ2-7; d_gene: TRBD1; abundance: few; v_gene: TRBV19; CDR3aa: CASSLDGQGYEQYF; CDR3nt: TGTGCCAGTAGTCTCGATGGACAGGGCTACGAGCAGTACTTC
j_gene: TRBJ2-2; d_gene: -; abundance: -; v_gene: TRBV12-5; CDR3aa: CASGLRGINTGELFF; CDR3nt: TGTGCTAGTGGTTTGAGGGGAATTAACACCGGGGAGCTGTTTTTT
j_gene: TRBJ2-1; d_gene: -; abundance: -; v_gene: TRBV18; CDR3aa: CASSRYSQGGDEQFF; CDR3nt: TGTGCCAGCTCACGATACTCTCAGGGAGGCGATGAGCAGTTCTTC
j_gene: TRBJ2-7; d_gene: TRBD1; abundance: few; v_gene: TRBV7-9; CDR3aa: CASSSPGIRDRAYEQYF; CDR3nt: TGTGCCAGCAGTTCCCCAGGGATCCGGGACAGGGCCTACGAGCAGTACTTC
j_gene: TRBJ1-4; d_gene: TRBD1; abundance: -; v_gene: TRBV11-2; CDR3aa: CASSPTGGHNEKLFF; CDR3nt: TGTGCCAGCAGCCCTACAGGGGGACACAATGAAAAACTGTTTTTT
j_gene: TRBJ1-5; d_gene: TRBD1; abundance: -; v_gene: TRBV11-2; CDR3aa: CASSPDRDQPQHF; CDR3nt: TGTGCCAGCAGTCCGGACAGGGATCAGCCCCAGCATTTT
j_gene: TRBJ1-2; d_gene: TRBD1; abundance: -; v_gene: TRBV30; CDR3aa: CAWRGGQGPRF; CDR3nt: TGTGCCTGGAGGGGGGGACAGGGGCCGCGTTTC
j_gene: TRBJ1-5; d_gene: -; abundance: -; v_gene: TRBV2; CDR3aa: CASSGGPTGVGPQHF; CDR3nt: TGTGCCAGCAGTGGGGGCCCGACCGGAGTGGGACCCCAGCATTTT
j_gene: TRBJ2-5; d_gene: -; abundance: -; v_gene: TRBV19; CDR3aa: CASSIQGDGWKETQYF; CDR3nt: TGTGCCAGTAGTATTCAGGGTGACGGATGGAAGGAGACCCAGTACTTC
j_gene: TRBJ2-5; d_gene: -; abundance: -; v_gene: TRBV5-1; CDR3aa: CASSLEGTTKETQYF; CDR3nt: TGCGCCAGCAGCTTGGAAGGGACAACCAAAGAGACCCAGTACTTC
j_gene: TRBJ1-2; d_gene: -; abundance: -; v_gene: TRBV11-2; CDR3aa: CASSSPQGRRGYGYTF; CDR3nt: TGTGCCAGCAGCTCCCCCCAGGGCCGAAGGGGCTATGGCTACACCTTC
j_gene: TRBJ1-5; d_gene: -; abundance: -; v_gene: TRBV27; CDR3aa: CASSYAGRHQPQHF; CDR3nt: TGTGCCAGCAGCTACGCAGGGCGCCATCAGCCCCAGCATTTT